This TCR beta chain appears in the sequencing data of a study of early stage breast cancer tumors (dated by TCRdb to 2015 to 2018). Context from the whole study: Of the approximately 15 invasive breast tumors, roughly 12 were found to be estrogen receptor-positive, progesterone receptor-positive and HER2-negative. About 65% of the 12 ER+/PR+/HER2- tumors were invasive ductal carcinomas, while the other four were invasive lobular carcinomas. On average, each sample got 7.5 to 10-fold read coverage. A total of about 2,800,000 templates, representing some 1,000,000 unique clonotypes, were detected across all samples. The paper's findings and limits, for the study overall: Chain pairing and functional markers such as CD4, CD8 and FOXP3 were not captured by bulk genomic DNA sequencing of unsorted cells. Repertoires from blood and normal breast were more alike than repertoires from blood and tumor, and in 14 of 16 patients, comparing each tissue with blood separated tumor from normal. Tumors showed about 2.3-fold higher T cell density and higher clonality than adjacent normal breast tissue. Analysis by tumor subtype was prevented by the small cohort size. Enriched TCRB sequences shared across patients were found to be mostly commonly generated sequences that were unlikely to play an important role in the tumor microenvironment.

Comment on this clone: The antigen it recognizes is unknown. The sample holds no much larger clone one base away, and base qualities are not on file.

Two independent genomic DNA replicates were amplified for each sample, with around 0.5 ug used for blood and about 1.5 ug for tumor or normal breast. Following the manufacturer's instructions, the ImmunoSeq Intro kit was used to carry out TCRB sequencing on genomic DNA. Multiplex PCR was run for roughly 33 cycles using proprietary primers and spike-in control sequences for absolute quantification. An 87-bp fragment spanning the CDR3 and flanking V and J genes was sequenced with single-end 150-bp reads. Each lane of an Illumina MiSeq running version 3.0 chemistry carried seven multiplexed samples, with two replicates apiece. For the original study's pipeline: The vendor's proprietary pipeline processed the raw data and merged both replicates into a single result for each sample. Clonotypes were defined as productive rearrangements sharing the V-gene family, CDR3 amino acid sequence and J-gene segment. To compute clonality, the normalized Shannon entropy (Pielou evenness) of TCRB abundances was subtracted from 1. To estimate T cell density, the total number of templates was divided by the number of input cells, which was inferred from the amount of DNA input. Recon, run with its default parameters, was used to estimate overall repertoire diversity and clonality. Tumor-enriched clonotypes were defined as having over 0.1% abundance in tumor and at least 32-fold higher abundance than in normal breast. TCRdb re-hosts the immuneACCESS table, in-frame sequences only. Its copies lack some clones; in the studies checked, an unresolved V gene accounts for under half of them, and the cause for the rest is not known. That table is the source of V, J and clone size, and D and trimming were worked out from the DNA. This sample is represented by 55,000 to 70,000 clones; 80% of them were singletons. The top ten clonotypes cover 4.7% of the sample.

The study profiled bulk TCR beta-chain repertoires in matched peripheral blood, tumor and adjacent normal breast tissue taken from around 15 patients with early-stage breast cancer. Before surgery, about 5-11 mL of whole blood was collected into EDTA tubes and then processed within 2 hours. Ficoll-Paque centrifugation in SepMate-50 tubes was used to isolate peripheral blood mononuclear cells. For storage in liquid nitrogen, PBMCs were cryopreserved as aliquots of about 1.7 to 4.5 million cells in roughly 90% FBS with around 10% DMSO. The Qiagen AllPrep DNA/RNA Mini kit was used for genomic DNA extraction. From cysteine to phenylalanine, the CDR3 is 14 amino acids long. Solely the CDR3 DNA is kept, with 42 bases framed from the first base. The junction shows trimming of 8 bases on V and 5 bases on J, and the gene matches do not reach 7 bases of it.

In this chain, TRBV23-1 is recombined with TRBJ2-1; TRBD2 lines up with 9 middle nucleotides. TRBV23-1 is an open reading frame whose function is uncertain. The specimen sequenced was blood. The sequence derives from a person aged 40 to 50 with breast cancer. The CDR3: CASGSSGTNNEQFF. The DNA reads TGCGCCAGCGGTTCTAGCGGGACCAACAATGAGCAGTTCTTC.